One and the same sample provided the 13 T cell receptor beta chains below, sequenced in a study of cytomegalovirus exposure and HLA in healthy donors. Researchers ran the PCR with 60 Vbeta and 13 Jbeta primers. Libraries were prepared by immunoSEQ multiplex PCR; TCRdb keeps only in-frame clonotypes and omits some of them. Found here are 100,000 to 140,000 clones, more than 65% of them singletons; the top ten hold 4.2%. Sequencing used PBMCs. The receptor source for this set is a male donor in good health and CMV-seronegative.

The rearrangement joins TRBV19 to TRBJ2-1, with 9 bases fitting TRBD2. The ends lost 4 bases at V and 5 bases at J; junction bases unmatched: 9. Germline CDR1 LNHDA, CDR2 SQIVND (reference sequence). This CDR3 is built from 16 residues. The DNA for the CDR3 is TGTGCCAGTAGTACCGGCGGCGGGAGGGTGAACAATGAGCAGTTCTTC. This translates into CASSTGGGRVNNEQFF. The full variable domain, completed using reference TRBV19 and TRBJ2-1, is DGGITQSPKYLFRKEGQNVTLSCEQNLNHDAMYWYRQDPGQGLRLIYYSQIVNDFQKGDIAEGYSVSREKKESFPLTVTSAQKNPTAFYLCASSTGGGRVNNEQFFGPGTRLTVL.

The CDR3 bases are TGTGCCAGCAGTTACGAAAGGACAGGAGACCAAGAGACCCAGTACTTC. Its protein product is CASSYERTGDQETQYF. The chain recombines TRBV28 with TRBJ2-5; 7 positions agree with TRBD1. J was trimmed by 0 bases and V by 4 bases; bases with no gene match: 8. The germline gives CDR1 MDHEN, CDR2 SYDVKM. The CDR3 covers 16 residues.

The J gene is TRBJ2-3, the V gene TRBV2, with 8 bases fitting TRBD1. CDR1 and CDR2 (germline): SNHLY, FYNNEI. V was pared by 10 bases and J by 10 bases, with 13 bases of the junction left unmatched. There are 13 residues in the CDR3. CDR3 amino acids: CANHEGLTGAQYF. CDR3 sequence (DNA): TGTGCCAACCACGAAGGGCTGACAGGGGCGCAGTATTTT.

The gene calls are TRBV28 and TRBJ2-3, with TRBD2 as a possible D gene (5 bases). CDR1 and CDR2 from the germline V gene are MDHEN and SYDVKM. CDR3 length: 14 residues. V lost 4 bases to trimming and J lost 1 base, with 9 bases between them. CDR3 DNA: TGTGCCAGCAGTTCGGCTAGCCGCACAGATACGCAGTATTTT. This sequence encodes CASSSASRTDTQYF.

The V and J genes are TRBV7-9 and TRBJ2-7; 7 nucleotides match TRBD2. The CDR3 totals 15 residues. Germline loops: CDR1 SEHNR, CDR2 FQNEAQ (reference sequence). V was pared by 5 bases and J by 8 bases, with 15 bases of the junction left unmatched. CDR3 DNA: TGTGCCAGCAGCCCATGGGGGACTACTTCCTTTAAGCAGTACTTC. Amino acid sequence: CASSPWGTTSFKQYF.

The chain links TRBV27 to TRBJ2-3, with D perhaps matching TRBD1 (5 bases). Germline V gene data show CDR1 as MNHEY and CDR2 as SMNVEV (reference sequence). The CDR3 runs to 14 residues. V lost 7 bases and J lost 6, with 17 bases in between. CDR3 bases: TGTGCCAGCATGGCCAAGGCAGGGTGGGATACGCAGTATTTT. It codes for CASMAKAGWDTQYF.

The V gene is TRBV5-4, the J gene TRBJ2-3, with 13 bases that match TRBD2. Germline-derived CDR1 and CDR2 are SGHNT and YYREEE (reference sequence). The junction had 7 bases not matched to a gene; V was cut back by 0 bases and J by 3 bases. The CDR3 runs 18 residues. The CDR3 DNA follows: TGTGCCAGCAGCTTGGACCGACTAGCGGGAGGATTGACAGATACGCAGTATTTT. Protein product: CASSLDRLAGGLTDTQYF.

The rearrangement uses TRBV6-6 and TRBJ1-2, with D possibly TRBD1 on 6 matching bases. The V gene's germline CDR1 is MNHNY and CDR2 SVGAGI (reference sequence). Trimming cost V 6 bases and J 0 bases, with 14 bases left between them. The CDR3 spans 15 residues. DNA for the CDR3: TGTGCCAGCAGGTACGGGACATCCCCTAACTATGGCTACACCTTC. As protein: CASRYGTSPNYGYTF.

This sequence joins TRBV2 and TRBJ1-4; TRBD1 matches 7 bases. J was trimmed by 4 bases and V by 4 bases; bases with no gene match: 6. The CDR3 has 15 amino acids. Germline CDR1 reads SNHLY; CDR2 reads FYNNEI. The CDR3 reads CASSVRTGGNEKLFF. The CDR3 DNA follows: TGTGCCAGCAGTGTCAGGACAGGAGGTAATGAAAAACTGTTTTTT.

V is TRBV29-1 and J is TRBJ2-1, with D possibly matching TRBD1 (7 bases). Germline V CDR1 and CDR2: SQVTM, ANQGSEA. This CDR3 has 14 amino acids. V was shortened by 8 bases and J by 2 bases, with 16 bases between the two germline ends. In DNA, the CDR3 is TGCAGCACTTGCCAGGGGGGCGCCTACAATGAGCAGTTCTTC. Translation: CSTCQGGAYNEQFF.

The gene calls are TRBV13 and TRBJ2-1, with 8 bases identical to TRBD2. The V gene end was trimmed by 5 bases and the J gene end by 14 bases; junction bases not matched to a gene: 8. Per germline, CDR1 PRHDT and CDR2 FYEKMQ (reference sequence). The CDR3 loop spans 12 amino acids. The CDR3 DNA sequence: TGTGCCAGCAGCATAAGAGCGGGAGCAGAGTTCTTC. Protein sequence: CASSIRAGAEFF. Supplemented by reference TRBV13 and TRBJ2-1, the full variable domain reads AAGVIQSPRHLIKEKRETATLKCYPIPRHDTVYWYQQGPGQDPQFLISFYEKMQSDKGSIPDRFSAQQFSDYHSELNMSSLELGDSALYFCASSIRAGAEFFGPGTRLTVL.

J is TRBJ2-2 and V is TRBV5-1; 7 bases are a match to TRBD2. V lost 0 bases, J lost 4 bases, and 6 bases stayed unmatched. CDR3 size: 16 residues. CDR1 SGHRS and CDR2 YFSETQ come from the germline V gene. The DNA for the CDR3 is TGCGCCAGCAGCTTGGAGGGCGGGAGAGGCACCGGGGAGCTGTTTTTT. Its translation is CASSLEGGRGTGELFF.

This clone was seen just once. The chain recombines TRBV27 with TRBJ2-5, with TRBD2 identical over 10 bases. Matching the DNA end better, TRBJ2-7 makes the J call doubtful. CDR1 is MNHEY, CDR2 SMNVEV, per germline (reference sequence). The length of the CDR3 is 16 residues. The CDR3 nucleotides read TGTGCCACCCCCCAAATCCCTAGCGGGAGAAGCCACGAGCAGTACTTC. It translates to CATPQIPSGRSHEQYF.